The next 23 T cell receptor beta chains were all read from a single sample in a study of blood T cell repertoires in COVID-19 (TCRdb year 2020). The protocol used for the library was the immunoSEQ multiplex PCR assay. TCRdb took over this immuneACCESS table, retaining in-frame rearrangements with V and J assigned. Such tables are incomplete; in checked studies, under half of the missing clones stem from an unresolved V gene, and the remainder is unexplained. For this sample there are about 220,000 clones; around 75% appear just once. Clones ranked in the top ten supply around 4.7% of the sample. Sequencing was done on a sample of peripheral blood. The source of these receptors is a human donor in a cohort sampled during active COVID-19.

The chain has TRBV6-5 and TRBJ1-1, with D perhaps matching TRBD1 (5 bases). Germline CDR1 reads MNHEY; CDR2 reads SVGAGI. V was cut by 7 bases and J by 5 bases, with 14 bases left in between. The CDR3 covers 13 residues. CDR3 sequence (DNA): TGTGCCAGCAATCCAGTGGGGGGTACTGAAGCTTTCTTT. The encoded protein is CASNPVGGTEAFF.

V is TRBV18 and J is TRBJ1-3, with D perhaps matching TRBD1 (6 bases). There are 18 residues in the CDR3. The germline V and J ends were trimmed by 3 bases and 2 bases, with 20 bases remaining between them. The germline CDR1 and CDR2 sequences are KGHSH and LQKENI. The DNA of the CDR3 is TGTGCCAGCTCACCCCTCGGATACACAGGGTTTGCTGGAAACACCATATATTTT. Its protein product is CASSPLGYTGFAGNTIYF.

The chain has TRBV2 and TRBJ2-2, with a tentative D call TRBD2 (6 bases). This CDR3 is 13 amino acids long. Per germline, CDR1 SNHLY and CDR2 FYNNEI. The germline V and J ends were trimmed by 6 bases and 3 bases, with 8 bases remaining between them. CDR3 coding DNA: TGTGCCAGCAGGGGACTCTACACCGGGGAGCTGTTTTTT. This codes for CASRGLYTGELFF.

This chain connects TRBV12-3 or TRBV12-4 to TRBJ2-1, with TRBD1 identical over 7 bases. The V segment lost 6 bases and the J segment 7 bases; nucleotides outside the gene matches: 3. The CDR3 contains 12 residues. In nucleotides, the CDR3 is TGTGCCAGCAGCCAACAGGGGAATGAGCAGTTCTTC. It encodes CASSQQGNEQFF.

This clone came up once. This CDR3 is also generated by other DNA sequences in the sample. The gene calls are TRBV6-5 and TRBJ2-7; TRBD2 agrees at 14 bases. The germline gives CDR1 MNHEY, CDR2 SVGAGI. The CDR3 has 14 residues. V was pared by 6 bases and J by 3 bases, with 1 base of the junction left unmatched. CDR3 sequence reads: CASRTSGRGYEQYF. The CDR3 nucleotides are TGTGCCAGCAGGACTAGCGGGAGGGGCTACGAGCAGTACTTC.

V is TRBV7-8 and J is TRBJ2-7, with a tentative D call TRBD2 (6 bases). Trimming took off 4 bases at V and 0 bases at J, with 13 bases between the two ends. Germline V gene sequence: CDR1 SGHVS, CDR2 FQNEAQ. The CDR3 loop spans 15 amino acids. The CDR3 DNA reads TGTGCCAGCAGCTCGCGGGACTTCAGCTCCTACGAGCAGTACTTC. It is translated as CASSSRDFSSYEQYF.

The chain couples TRBV4-1 to TRBJ2-3; TRBD2 matches at 11 bases. Germline V gene lookup returns CDR1 MGHRA and CDR2 YSYEKL. This CDR3 spans 17 amino acids. V shed 3 bases and J 4 bases; nucleotides not matched to a gene: 9. CDR3 sequence (DNA): TGCGCCAGCAGCCAGCCCACTAGCGGGAGACGATCAGATACGCAGTATTTT. This sequence encodes CASSQPTSGRRSDTQYF.

The rearrangement joins TRBV6-2 or TRBV6-3 to TRBJ1-4; TRBD1 matches at 9 bases. Trimming cost V 4 bases and J 0 bases; bases outside gene matches: 6. Germline V CDR1 and CDR2: MNHEY, SVGEGT. The CDR3 spans 17 residues. The CDR3 nucleotides read TGTGCCAGCAGTTTATACCGGGACAGGGCAACTAATGAAAAACTGTTTTTT. This gives the protein CASSLYRDRATNEKLFF.

The sample holds one count of this clone. The J gene is TRBJ1-5, the V gene TRBV28; TRBD1 aligns across 12 bases. CDR1 and CDR2 (germline): MDHEN, SYDVKM. V lost 3 bases to trimming and J lost 6 bases; unmatched junction nucleotides: 0. There are 14 residues in the CDR3. CDR3 bases: TGTGCCAGCAGTTTGGGACAGGGGGCTCAGCCCCAGCATTTT. Amino acids: CASSLGQGAQPQHF.

This sequence joins TRBV4-1 and TRBJ2-7, with D maybe TRBD1 (6 bases). The CDR3 is 16 residues long. The V gene's germline CDR1 is MGHRA and CDR2 YSYEKL. Trimming took 1 base from V and 2 from J, leaving 15 bases between them. As DNA, the CDR3 is TGCGCCAGCAGCCAAGTCAGCCAGGGGTTCGCCTACGAGCAGTACTTC. Encoded protein: CASSQVSQGFAYEQYF.

The gene calls are TRBV28 and TRBJ2-7; 11 nucleotides agree with TRBD2. CDR1 is MDHEN, CDR2 SYDVKM, per germline. The ends lost 8 bases at V and 0 bases at J; junction bases unmatched: 6. The CDR3 totals 15 residues. For the CDR3, the DNA is TGTGCCAGCGTAACTAGCGGGGGTAGCTCCTACGAGCAGTACTTC. As protein: CASVTSGGSSYEQYF.

This clone was counted a few times. This sequence joins TRBV4-1 and TRBJ1-1; 8 nucleotides match TRBD1. V was pared by 2 bases and J by 3 bases, with 8 bases of the junction left unmatched. The CDR3 sequence is 16 residues long. CDR1 MGHRA and CDR2 YSYEKL come from the germline V gene. The CDR3 loop is CASSQYDRGFDTEAFF. The DNA for the CDR3 is TGCGCCAGCAGCCAATACGACAGGGGATTCGACACTGAAGCTTTCTTT.

CDR3 bases: TGTGCCACCAGCAGAACAACGCGGGCCGCCCAGGGAGGGAATGAGCAGTTCTTC. This encodes CATSRTTRAAQGGNEQFF. This rearrangement joins TRBV15 to TRBJ2-1; 7 bases match TRBD2. Per germline, CDR1 LNHNV and CDR2 YYDKDF (reference sequence). This CDR3 comprises 18 residues. V dropped 2 bases and J dropped 7; count of bases not matched to a gene: 17.

The chain recombines TRBV18 with TRBJ2-7; 13 positions agree with TRBD2. Germline CDR1 and CDR2: KGHSH and LQKENI. The CDR3 covers 14 residues. V was clipped by 5 bases and J by 7 bases; unmatched bases: 5. The chain's CDR3 is CASSEGLAGWEQYF. The CDR3 DNA sequence: TGTGCCAGCTCAGAGGGACTAGCGGGATGGGAGCAGTACTTC.

The chain has TRBV10-1 and TRBJ2-7; 7 bases align to TRBD1. The CDR3 totals 12 residues. Per germline, CDR1 WNHNN and CDR2 SYGVQD (reference sequence). V was pared by 6 bases and J by 4 bases, with 3 bases of the junction left unmatched. The CDR3 protein is CASRQGRYEQYF. CDR3 nucleotide sequence: TGCGCCAGCAGACAGGGGCGGTACGAGCAGTACTTC.

The V gene is TRBV30, the J gene TRBJ2-7; possible D gene TRBD1, 7 bases. The CDR3 runs to 15 residues. The ends were cut back, 4 bases at V and 2 bases at J, with 18 bases in the middle. Per germline, CDR1 GTSNPN and CDR2 SVGIG (reference sequence). The chain's CDR3 is CAWTRQGGPPYEQYF. The CDR3 DNA reads TGTGCCTGGACCCGGCAGGGGGGCCCCCCCTACGAGCAGTACTTC.

The chain couples TRBV9 to TRBJ2-7; D may be TRBD1 (5 bases). In germline, CDR1 is SGDLS, CDR2 YYNGEE. The CDR3 length is 14 residues. The V and J ends lost 0 bases and 9 bases respectively, with 16 bases between them. The CDR3 sequence is CASSVDGALRGQYF. The CDR3, as DNA: TGTGCCAGCAGCGTAGATGGGGCCTTACGTGGGCAGTACTTC. Full variable domain (rest looked up from reference TRBV9 and TRBJ2-7): DSGVTQTPKHLITATGQRVTLRCSPRSGDLSVYWYQQSLDQGLQFLIQYYNGEERAKGNILERFSAQQFPDLHSELNLSSLELGDSALYFCASSVDGALRGQYFGPGTRLTVT.

V is TRBV6-5 and J is TRBJ1-6; D ambiguous. Trimming pared 0 bases from V and 8 bases from J, leaving 14 bases between. Germline-derived CDR1 and CDR2 are MNHEY and SVGAGI. The CDR3 covers 16 residues. In DNA form, the CDR3 reads TGTGCCAGCAGTTACTCCGACGGCGGGGTAGATTCACCCCTCCACTTT. It yields the protein CASSYSDGGVDSPLHF.

The chain has TRBV6-2 or TRBV6-3 and TRBJ2-7, with 10 bases aligning to TRBD1. CDR3 size: 14 residues. Trimming at V came to 4 bases and at J to 3 bases, leaving 3 bases not matched to a gene. CDR1 is MNHEY and CDR2 is SVGEGT in the germline V gene. The chain's CDR3 is CASSFRDRGYEQYF. In DNA, the CDR3 is TGTGCCAGCAGTTTCCGGGACAGGGGCTACGAGCAGTACTTC.

V usage is TRBV19 and J usage is TRBJ2-5; D may be TRBD2 (6 bases). The V end lost 7 bases, the J end lost 5 bases, and 8 bases lay between the germline ends. Germline V gene sequence: CDR1 LNHDA, CDR2 SQIVND (reference sequence). The CDR3 consists of 11 residues. CDR3 region: CASKGRETQYF. CDR3 nucleotides: TGTGCCAGTAAGGGGAGGGAGACCCAGTACTTC.

The gene calls are TRBV28 and TRBJ2-3; 7 positions match TRBD2. CDR1 and CDR2 from the germline V gene are MDHEN and SYDVKM. J lost 3 bases, V lost 4 bases, and 7 bases had no gene match. The CDR3 contains 15 residues. For the CDR3, the DNA is TGTGCCAGCAGTTCGCGGGGGAGGAGAACAGATACGCAGTATTTT. Encoded protein: CASSSRGRRTDTQYF. Using reference TRBV28 and TRBJ2-3 for the parts outside the CDR3, the full variable domain is DVKVTQSSRYLVKRTGEKVFLECVQDMDHENMFWYRQDPGLGLRLIYFSYDVKMKEKGDIPEGYSVSREKKERFSLILESASTNQTSMYLCASSSRGRRTDTQYFGPGTRLTVL.

This clone has just a few counts. The rearrangement links TRBV2 to TRBJ2-2, with D tentatively TRBD2 (6 bases). The CDR3 totals 16 residues. Trimming took 6 bases from V and 4 from J, leaving 18 bases between them. Germline lookup yields CDR1 SNHLY and CDR2 FYNNEI. Here the CDR3 DNA reads TGTGCCAGCAGGGACGCCCTGGCGGGACTCACCGGGGAGCTGTTTTTT. The encoded protein is CASRDALAGLTGELFF.

The rearrangement links TRBV21-1 to TRBJ1-6. TRBV21-1 is a pseudogene segment. This CDR3 comprises 12 residues. The CDR3 DNA sequence: TGTGCCAGCAGTCCGGTAACTTCACCCCTCCACTTT. Amino acid sequence: CASSPVTSPLHF.